Following are 10 T cell receptor beta chains from one sample sequenced in a study of CXCR3-negative and CXCR3-positive naive CD8 T cells. It was by 5' RACE with UMI labels that the TRB cDNA libraries were prepared. With the 5' RACE reads reprocessed, TCRdb shows one record per CDR3 protein and no DNA. The ten top clones account for less than 1.1%, within a sample of about 89,000 distinct CDR3 sequences. Points from the study as a whole: Relative to CXCR3-negative naive cells, CXCR3-positive naive cells had more hydrophobic TRB CDR3s.

Their specific antigens are unknown. Material: naive CXCR3+ CD8+ T cells from blood. The subset: CD45RO-CCR7+CD27+CD95- naive CD8+ T cells expressing CXCR3 (TNR3+). These receptors all come from a human donor in good health. Some clones in this sample may be carry-over from other donors' samples.

The rearrangement links TRBV6-2 or TRBV6-3 to TRBJ2-2. Germline V gene data show CDR1 as MNHEY and CDR2 as SVGEGT. This CDR3 is 13 amino acids long. CDR3 loop: CASREDYTGELFF.

V and J are TRBV24-1 and TRBJ2-7; the TCRdb D gene call, TRBD1, has no DNA to confirm it. Germline V gene lookup returns CDR1 KGHDR and CDR2 SFDVKD. The CDR3 contains 15 residues. CDR3 loop: CATSDPPRGYYEQYF.

The CDR3: CASSPTQGSNQPQHF. V usage is TRBV18 and J usage is TRBJ1-5; absent DNA, TCRdb's TRBD1 call cannot be checked. The CDR3 totals 15 residues. Looked up from germline, CDR1 is KGHSH and CDR2 is LQKENI.

The rearrangement uses TRBV29-1 and TRBJ2-1; TCRdb outputs TRBD1, but without DNA this stays unchecked. Germline CDR1 SQVTM, CDR2 ANQGSEA. This CDR3 comprises 13 residues. CDR3 residues: CSVFVTDYNEQFF.

The V gene is TRBV9, the J gene TRBJ2-1; the TCRdb call, TRBD1, lacks DNA for checking. Germline loops: CDR1 SGDLS, CDR2 YYNGEE. This CDR3 is built from 15 residues. The CDR3 sequence is CASSVVASGNNEQFF.

The chain has TRBV3-1 and TRBJ2-1; with no DNA, the TCRdb D assignment of TRBD1 cannot be verified. The germline gives CDR1 LGHDT, CDR2 YNNKEL (reference sequence). The CDR3 is made up of 15 amino acids. The CDR3: CASSQDDPLRNEQFF.

The V and J genes are TRBV7-8 and TRBJ2-1. CDR3 length: 11 amino acids. CDR1 and CDR2 from the germline V gene are SGHVS and FQNEAQ. CDR3 region: CASSIYNEQFF.

The V gene is TRBV7-3, the J gene TRBJ2-2; TCRdb picks TRBD1, but there is no DNA to check that call. Germline values: CDR1 SGHTA, CDR2 FQGTGA. CDR3 size: 15 residues. The CDR3 loop is CASSPGQPGAGELFF.

This sequence joins TRBV4-2 and TRBJ2-7; TCRdb picks TRBD2, but there is no DNA to check that call. The CDR3 length is 16 residues. The germline gives CDR1 LGHNA, CDR2 YNFKEQ. The CDR3 spells CASSPFGTSGGYEQYF.

This chain's CDR3 is CASKEAGAGYEQYF. This chain links TRBV6-1 with TRBJ2-7; TCRdb's D call of TRBD1 is untestable without DNA. This CDR3 has 14 residues. Germline CDR1 is MNHNS and CDR2 is SASEGT.